This T cell receptor beta chain was profiled in a study of shared clonotypes between healthy human individuals. CD45RO negativity and positive selection for CCR7 defined naive CD8 cells, a population that excluded terminally differentiated effector memory CD45RA+ cells. V was shortened by 6 bases and J by 9 bases, with 18 bases between the two germline ends. CDR3 length: 14 amino acids. Germline V CDR1 and CDR2: SGHAT, FQDESV (reference sequence). Sequencing used immunoSEQ multiplex PCR; TCRdb keeps in-frame clones, though not all of them. The table shows over 2 million clones, with roughly 94% occurring only once. This clone was recorded only once.

The chain joins TRBV11-1 to TRBJ2-1; tentative D call: TRBD2 (5 bases). The receptor was isolated from a man aged 18 to 29 in good health. Sequencing was carried out using naive CD8+ T cells sorted from blood. CDR3: CASSYTEGTGEQFF. CDR3 nucleotides: TGTGCCAGCAGTTATACCGAGGGCACGGGTGAGCAGTTCTTC.